This TCR beta chain was identified during a study of identical twins (dated by TCRdb to 2016 to 2017). For the study in its entirety: The study deep-sequenced TCR alpha and beta repertoires from monozygotic twins, unrelated adults of various ages and cord blood to test whether fetal clonotypes persist. To rule out contamination, the twin experiments were replicated at different times with different library preparation protocols. General findings and caveats noted by the study authors: Invariant T cells such as MAIT and iNKT could partly confound zero-insertion analyses, although diverse VJ usage argued against such confounding for most clonotypes. Fewer insertions were carried by abundant cord blood beta clonotypes, a similar but weaker trend appeared in young adult naive repertoires, and no such trend appeared in memory repertoires. Out-of-frame TCR alpha sequences shared between twins showed an excess of low generation-probability sequences compared with coincidental sharing between unrelated individuals. In monozygotic twins, out-of-frame TCR alpha sharing was systematically underestimated by recombination models, although the models agreed with sharing between unrelated individuals. Conclusions relied on cross-sectional statistical analysis, since the same donors could not be followed over many years. The excess sharing between twins in beta out-of-frame sequences was weaker because fewer shared sequences reduced the signal-to-noise ratio.

Remarks on this clonotype: Its antigen remains undetermined. Base qualities are not provided; no much larger clone lies one nucleotide away.

Libraries came from 5' RACE. Instrument on record: Illumina HiSeq 2000. Template switching added a universal primer binding site, and the final cDNA carried a unique molecular identifier that allowed TCR cDNA molecules to be counted accurately. First-strand cDNA for TCR alpha and beta chains was synthesized from specific primers in the conserved constant-segment region. To control for contamination, every cDNA library was double barcoded, receiving both a SMART-Mk sample barcode and Illumina barcodes. TruSeq adapter sequences and Illumina sample barcodes were added in two successive PCR steps. TCR alpha and beta cDNA libraries were sequenced on the Illumina HiSeq platform with custom primers. The study's own analysis went as follows. MiGEC was used to process raw reads and extract unique molecular identifiers, and MiXCR was used to find CDR3 positions. For each individual, recombination models were inferred using an EM algorithm with the repgenHMM and IGoR tools. The analysis of shared clonotypes was done with the tcR package in R, with sharing normalized by the product of cloneset sizes. To study raw recombination without the effects of thymic and clonal selection, out-of-frame nonproductive sequences were analyzed. Clones were called with MiXCR by TCRdb after fastp trimmed the public reads at Q25, and only in-frame beta chains were retained. Each entry merges the rows of one CDR3 protein and shows their most common DNA and genes. TCRdb's processing, not the study's, gives the V and J calls here. The sample yields fewer than 500,000 distinct CDR3 sequences; 13% to 15% were counted once. About 0.97% of the sample goes to the ten largest clones.

Every donor in the study was a healthy Caucasian. Three pairs of female monozygotic twins, all aged roughly 18 to 30 years, were included in the twin cohort. CD4+ and CD8+ T cell populations were isolated with positive isolation kits from Invitrogen. V is shortened by 6 bases, J by 5 bases, and the region joining them spans 20 bases. The CDR3 sequence holds 16 residues, the cysteine and phenylalanine included. Only the CDR3 DNA stays, 48 bases, in frame from base 1. This sample also appeared in a second study, on yellow fever vaccine responses in identical twins. The second paper further reports: The T cell response to vaccination in identical twins was reported by the authors to appear partly convergent and partly personalized. Focusing on identical twins, the study followed the T cell clones that responded to the vaccine, and did so with precision.

The sequence came from a woman younger than 30 in good health. The specimen sequenced was CD4+ T cells sorted from blood. The chain links TRBV12-3 or TRBV12-4 with TRBJ1-5; the D gene is possibly TRBD1, with 6 bases matching. The sequenced DNA is TGTGCCAGCAGACTAGGGCGAGGGGGGTGGGATCAGCCCCAGCATTTT. It encodes CASRLGRGGWDQPQHF.